The entry below gives a single T cell receptor (beta chain) sequence along with its context. Its target is unknown. The sample belongs to a study of Tregs in tolerant kidney transplant recipients. The repertoire was sequenced with immunoSEQ multiplex PCR; TCRdb's copy has only in-frame clones and lacks some. The repertoire includes nearly 50,000 clones, about nine tenths of them detected once, and roughly 15% sits in the top ten. Study-wide points: Nucleotide sequences could not be compared across some patients' samples due to primer changes. No direct test of biological reproducibility was done here. Donor-specific Treg expansion exceeded global Treg expansion in tolerant patients, suggesting antigen drive.

The CDR3 loop spans 14 amino acids. The nonmyeloablative bone marrow transplants came from related graft donors, with transient mixed chimerism. Thawed PBMCs were FACS-sorted into unstimulated CD4+CD25+CD127- regulatory T cells, CD4+CD25- non-regulatory cells, CD4 and CD8 cells. This TCR was recovered from a human patient who received a combined kidney and bone marrow transplant. A subset of T cells may come from the graft donor. The chain uses TRBV12-2 and TRBJ1-5. TRBV12-2 is reported as a pseudogene. This specimen consisted of CD8+ T cells from blood (PBMCs), obtained 12 months after the transplant. The CDR3 sequence is CASRLFYGNQPQHF. For the CDR3, the DNA is TGTGCAAGTCGCTTATTCTACGGGAATCAGCCCCAGCATTTT.